This TCR beta chain came from a study of T-cell reconstitution after alpha-beta-depleted transplantation in children listed by TCRdb under 2016. For the wider study: T-cell immune reconstitution after TCRalphabeta/CD19-depleted allogeneic hematopoietic cell transplantation in children was quantitatively tracked in the study by means of TCR repertoire profiling.

On this clonotype itself: Its antigen specificity is not known. Base qualities are not provided; no much larger clone lies one nucleotide away.

What the work shows at the level of the full study, not this receptor alone: About two months after transplant, the apparently early recovery of alphabetaT-cell counts reportedly depended on just several hundred clones that had expanded rapidly and came from non-depleted graft cells. The high TCRbeta diversity at day 60 in some patients was ascribed to recipient T cells and intrathymic progenitors that had survived conditioning. The frequencies of hyperexpanded clones fell over the following months, and after one year, T-cell counts and TCRbeta diversity were mostly attributed to newly produced T cells.

In light of the paper, this sample's treatment or condition label describes: allogeneic hematopoietic cell transplantation with graft depleted of TCRalphabeta T cells and CD19 B cells. Transplant recipients were children who received TCRalphabeta/CD19-depleted allogeneic hematopoietic cell grafts. The library was prepared using PCR. The sample was run on an Illumina HiSeq 2500. TCR library preparation used molecular barcoding, with unique molecular identifiers applied to normalize quantification of the TCRbeta repertoire. TCRdb passed the public sequencing reads through fastp at Q25 and MiXCR, retaining productive beta sequences. Every CDR3 protein is listed once, alongside the most common genes and DNA of its rows. The sample records 200,000 to 250,000 distinct CDR3 sequences, 7.5% to 9.5% of which are singletons. 35% to 45% of the sample belongs to the ten largest clones. The CDR3 covers 14 residues, taking in both the cysteine and the phenylalanine. Only the CDR3 portion is preserved as DNA: 42 bases, with reading frame beginning at the first base. CDR1 is given as GTSNPN and CDR2 as SVGIG, both from the germline V gene (reference sequence). The germline ends are 18 bases apart after V is trimmed by 5 bases and J by 4 bases.

This receptor was identified in a male patient between 2 and 10 years old who had a stem cell transplant for acute myeloid leukemia, so the T cells may come from the graft donor. The V and J segments used are TRBV30 and TRBJ2-7; no D gene can be assigned with confidence. This specimen was PBMCs, mostly from graft donor cells, taken 360 days after TCRalphabeta/CD19-depleted stem cell transplant. The DNA sequence is as follows: TGTGCCTGGGGCCAAGGTTCCGGGTTATACGAGCAGTACTTC. Its protein reads: CAWGQGSGLYEQYF.